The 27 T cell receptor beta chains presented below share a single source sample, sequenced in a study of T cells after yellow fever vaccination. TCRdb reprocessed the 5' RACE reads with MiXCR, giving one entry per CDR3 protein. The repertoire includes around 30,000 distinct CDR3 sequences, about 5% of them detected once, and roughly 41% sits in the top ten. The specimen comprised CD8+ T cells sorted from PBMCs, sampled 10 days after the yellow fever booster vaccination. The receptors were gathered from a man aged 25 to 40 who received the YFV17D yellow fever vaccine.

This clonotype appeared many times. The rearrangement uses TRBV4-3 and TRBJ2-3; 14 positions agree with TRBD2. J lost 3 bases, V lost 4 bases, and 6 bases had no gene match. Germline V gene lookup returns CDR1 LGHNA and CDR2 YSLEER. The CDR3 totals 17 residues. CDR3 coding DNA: TGCGCCAGCAGCCCCGGGACTAGCGGGAGAGAGACAGATACGCAGTATTTT. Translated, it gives CASSPGTSGRETDTQYF.

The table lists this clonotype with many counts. CDR3 nucleotide sequence: TGCAGCGTTGCGGGGGACAGGGTTATGACCGGGGAGCTGTTTTTT. Translating it yields CSVAGDRVMTGELFF. The V call is TRBV29-1, the J call TRBJ2-2, with 9 nucleotides matching TRBD1. There are 15 residues in the CDR3. With V trimmed by 4 bases and J by 5 bases, 8 bases remained unmatched. Germline V lookup: CDR1 SQVTM, CDR2 ANQGSEA.

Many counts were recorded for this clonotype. The CDR3 DNA sequence: TGCAGCGTGACGGACGTGGTCGGGGAGCTGTTTTTT. It encodes CSVTDVVGELFF. The chain is built from TRBV29-1 and TRBJ2-2, with D unresolved. The germline V gene encodes CDR1 SQVTM and CDR2 ANQGSEA. CDR3 length: 12 amino acids. V was trimmed by 6 bases and J by 7 bases, leaving 12 bases between them.

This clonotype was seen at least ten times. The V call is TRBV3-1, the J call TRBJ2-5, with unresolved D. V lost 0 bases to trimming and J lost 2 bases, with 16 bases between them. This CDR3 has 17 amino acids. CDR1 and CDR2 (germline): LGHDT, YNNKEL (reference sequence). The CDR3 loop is CASSQDLAEVVQETQYF. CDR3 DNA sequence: TGTGCCAGCAGCCAAGATCTGGCAGAAGTAGTTCAAGAGACCCAGTACTTC.

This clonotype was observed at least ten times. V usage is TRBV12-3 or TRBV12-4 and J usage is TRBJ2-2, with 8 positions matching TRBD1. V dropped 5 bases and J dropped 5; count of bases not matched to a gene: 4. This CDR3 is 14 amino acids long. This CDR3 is CASSATGGTGELFF. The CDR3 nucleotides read TGTGCCAGCAGTGCTACAGGGGGTACCGGGGAGCTGTTTTTT.

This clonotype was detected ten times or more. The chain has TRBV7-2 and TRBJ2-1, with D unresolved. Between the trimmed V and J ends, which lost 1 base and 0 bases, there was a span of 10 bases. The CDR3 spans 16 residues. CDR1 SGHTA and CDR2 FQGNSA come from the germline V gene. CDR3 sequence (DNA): TGTGCCAGCAGCTTAGGGGTTCGGTTCTCCTACAATGAGCAGTTCTTC. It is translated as CASSLGVRFSYNEQFF.

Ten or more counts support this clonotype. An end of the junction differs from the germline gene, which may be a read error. CDR3 DNA: TGTGCCAGCAGCTTCCTCCCGGGACTAGGGACCTCCCACGAGCAGTACTTC. Protein sequence: CASSFLPGLGTSHEQYF. The chain carries TRBV7-2 and TRBJ2-7; 8 bases are a match to TRBD2. In germline, CDR1 is SGHTA, CDR2 FQGNSA. The CDR3 is made up of 17 amino acids.

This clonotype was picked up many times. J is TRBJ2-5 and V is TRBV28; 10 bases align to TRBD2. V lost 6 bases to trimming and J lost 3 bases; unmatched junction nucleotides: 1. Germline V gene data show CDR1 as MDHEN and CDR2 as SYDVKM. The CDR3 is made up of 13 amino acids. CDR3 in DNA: TGTGCCAGCAGAGGACTAGCGGAAGAGACCCAGTACTTC. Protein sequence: CASRGLAEETQYF.

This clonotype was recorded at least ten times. The CDR3 is CASSLGANQPQHF. In nucleotides, the CDR3 is TGTGCCAGCAGCTTAGGCGCCAATCAGCCCCAGCATTTT. The chain uses TRBV7-9 and TRBJ1-5, with D unclear. CDR1 and CDR2 (germline): SEHNR, FQNEAQ (reference sequence). V was pared by 1 base and J by 3 bases, with 4 bases between. The CDR3 contains 13 residues.

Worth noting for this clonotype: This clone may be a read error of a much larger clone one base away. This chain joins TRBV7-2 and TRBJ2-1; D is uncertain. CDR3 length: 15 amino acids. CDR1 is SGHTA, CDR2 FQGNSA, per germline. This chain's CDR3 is CACSLLSVSYNEQFF. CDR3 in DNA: TGTGCCTGCAGCTTGCTAAGCGTTTCTTACAATGAGCAGTTCTTC.

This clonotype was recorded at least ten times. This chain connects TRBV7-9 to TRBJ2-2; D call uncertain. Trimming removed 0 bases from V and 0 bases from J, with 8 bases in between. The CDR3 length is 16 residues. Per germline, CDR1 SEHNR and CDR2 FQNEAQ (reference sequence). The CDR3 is CASSLAGSANTGELFF. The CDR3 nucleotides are TGTGCCAGCAGCTTAGCAGGGTCCGCGAACACCGGGGAGCTGTTTTTT. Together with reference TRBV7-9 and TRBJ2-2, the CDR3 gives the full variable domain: DTGVSQNPRHKITKRGQNVTFRCDPISEHNRLYWYRQTLGQGPEFLTYFQNEAQLEKSRLLSDRFSAERPKGSFSTLEIQRTEQGDSAMYLCASSLAGSANTGELFFGEGSRLTVL.

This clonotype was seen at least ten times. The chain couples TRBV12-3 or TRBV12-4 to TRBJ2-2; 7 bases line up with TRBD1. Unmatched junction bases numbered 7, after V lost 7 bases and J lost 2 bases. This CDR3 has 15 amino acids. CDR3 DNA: TGTGCCAGCACCGGGAACAGGGGCAACACCGGGGAGCTGTTTTTT. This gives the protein CASTGNRGNTGELFF.

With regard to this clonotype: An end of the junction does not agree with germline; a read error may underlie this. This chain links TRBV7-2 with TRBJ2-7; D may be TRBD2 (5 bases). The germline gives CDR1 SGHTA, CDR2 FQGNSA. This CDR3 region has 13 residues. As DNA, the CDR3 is TGTGCCATCAGCGGCGGGCTCCACTGCGAGCAGTACTTC. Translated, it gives CAISGGLHCEQYF.

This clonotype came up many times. The CDR3 bases are TGTGCCACCAGCAGACCTCAGGGCGGCGGGGAGCTGTTTTTT. It encodes CATSRPQGGGELFF. The chain is built from TRBV15 and TRBJ2-2, with D possibly matching TRBD1 (5 bases). The CDR3 has 14 amino acids. Germline CDR1 and CDR2: LNHNV and YYDKDF (reference sequence). V gave up 2 bases and J gave up 7 bases, with 11 bases separating them.

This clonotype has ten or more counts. The DNA for the CDR3 is TGTGCCAGCAGCCACGTCGGAGGAGCGAACACTGAAGCTTTCTTT. Translation gives CASSHVGGANTEAFF. The rearrangement uses TRBV3-1 and TRBJ1-1; D remains unclear. This CDR3 comprises 15 residues. The V gene's germline CDR1 is LGHDT and CDR2 YNNKEL (reference sequence). V was clipped by 3 bases and J by 1 base, with 12 bases between them.

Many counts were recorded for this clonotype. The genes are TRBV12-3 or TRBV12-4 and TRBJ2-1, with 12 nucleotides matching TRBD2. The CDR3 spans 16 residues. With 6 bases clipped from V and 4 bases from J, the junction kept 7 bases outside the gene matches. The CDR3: CASSHGLAGIYNEQFF. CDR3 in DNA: TGTGCCAGCAGCCACGGACTAGCGGGGATATACAATGAGCAGTTCTTC.

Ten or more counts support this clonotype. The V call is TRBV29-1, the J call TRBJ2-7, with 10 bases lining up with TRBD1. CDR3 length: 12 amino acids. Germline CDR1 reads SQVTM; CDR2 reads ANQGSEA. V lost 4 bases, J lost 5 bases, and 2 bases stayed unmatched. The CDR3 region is CSVVGTGDEQYF. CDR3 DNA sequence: TGCAGCGTTGTTGGGACAGGGGACGAGCAGTACTTC.

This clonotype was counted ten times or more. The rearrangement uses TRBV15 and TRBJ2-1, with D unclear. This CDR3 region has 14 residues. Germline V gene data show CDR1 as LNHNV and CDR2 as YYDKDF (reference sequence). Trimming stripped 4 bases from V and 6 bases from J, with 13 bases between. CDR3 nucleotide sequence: TGTGCCACCAGCATGGCAGAAGCCCTCAATGAGCAGTTCTTC. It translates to CATSMAEALNEQFF.

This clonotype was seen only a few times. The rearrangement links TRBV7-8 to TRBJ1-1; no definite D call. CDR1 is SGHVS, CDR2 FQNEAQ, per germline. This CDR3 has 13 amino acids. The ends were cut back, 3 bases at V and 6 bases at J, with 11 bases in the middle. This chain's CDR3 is CASSFGPGAEAFF. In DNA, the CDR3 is TGTGCCAGCAGCTTCGGGCCCGGGGCTGAAGCTTTCTTT.

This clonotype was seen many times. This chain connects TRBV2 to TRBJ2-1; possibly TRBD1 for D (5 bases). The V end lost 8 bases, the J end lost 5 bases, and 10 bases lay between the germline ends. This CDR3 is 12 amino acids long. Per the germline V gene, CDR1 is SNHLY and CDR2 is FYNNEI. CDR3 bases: TGTGCCAGCGGTCAGGGCCACAATGAGCAGTTCTTC. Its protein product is CASGQGHNEQFF. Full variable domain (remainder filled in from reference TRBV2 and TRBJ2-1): EPEVTQTPSHQVTQMGQEVILRCVPISNHLYFYWYRQILGQKVEFLVSFYNNEISEKSEIFDDQFSVERPDGSNFTLKIRSTKLEDSAMYFCASGQGHNEQFFGPGTRLTVL.

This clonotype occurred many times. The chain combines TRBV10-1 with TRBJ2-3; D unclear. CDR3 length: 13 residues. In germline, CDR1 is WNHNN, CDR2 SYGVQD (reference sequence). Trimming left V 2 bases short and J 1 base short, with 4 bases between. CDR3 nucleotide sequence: TGCGCCAGCAGTGAGACAGGCACAGATACGCAGTATTTT. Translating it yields CASSETGTDTQYF.

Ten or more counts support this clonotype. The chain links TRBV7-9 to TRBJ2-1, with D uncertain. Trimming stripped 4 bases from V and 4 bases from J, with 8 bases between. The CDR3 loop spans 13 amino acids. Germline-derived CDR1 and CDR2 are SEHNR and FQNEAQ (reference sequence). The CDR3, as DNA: TGTGCCAGCAGCTCAGACTCATACAATGAGCAGTTCTTC. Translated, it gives CASSSDSYNEQFF. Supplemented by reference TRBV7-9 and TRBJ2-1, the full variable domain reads DTGVSQNPRHKITKRGQNVTFRCDPISEHNRLYWYRQTLGQGPEFLTYFQNEAQLEKSRLLSDRFSAERPKGSFSTLEIQRTEQGDSAMYLCASSSDSYNEQFFGPGTRLTVL.

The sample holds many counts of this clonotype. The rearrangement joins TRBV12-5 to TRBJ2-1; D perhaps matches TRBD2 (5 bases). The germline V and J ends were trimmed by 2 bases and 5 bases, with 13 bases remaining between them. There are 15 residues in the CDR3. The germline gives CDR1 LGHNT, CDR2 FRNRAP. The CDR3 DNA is TGTGCTAGTGGTTTGCAGATCCTCGGGAACAATGAGCAGTTCTTC. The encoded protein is CASGLQILGNNEQFF.

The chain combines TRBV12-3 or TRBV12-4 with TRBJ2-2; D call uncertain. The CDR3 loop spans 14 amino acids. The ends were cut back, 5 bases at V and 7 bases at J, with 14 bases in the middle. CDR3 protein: CASSPYGPRGELFF. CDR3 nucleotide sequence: TGTGCCAGCAGTCCCTACGGCCCGCGCGGGGAGCTGTTTTTT.

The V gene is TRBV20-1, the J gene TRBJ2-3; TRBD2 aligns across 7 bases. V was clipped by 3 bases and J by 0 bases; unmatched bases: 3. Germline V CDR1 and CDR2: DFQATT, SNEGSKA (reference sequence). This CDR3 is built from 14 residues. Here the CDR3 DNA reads TGCAGTGCTAGCGCGGGAGCTAGCACAGATACGCAGTATTTT. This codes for CSASAGASTDTQYF.

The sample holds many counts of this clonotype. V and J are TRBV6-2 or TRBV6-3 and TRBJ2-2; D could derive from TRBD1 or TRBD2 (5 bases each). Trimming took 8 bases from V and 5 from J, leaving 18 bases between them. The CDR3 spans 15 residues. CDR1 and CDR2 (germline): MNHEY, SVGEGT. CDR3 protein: CASSERDLSTGELFF. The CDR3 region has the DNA TGTGCCAGCTCCGAAAGGGACCTATCAACCGGGGAGCTGTTTTTT.

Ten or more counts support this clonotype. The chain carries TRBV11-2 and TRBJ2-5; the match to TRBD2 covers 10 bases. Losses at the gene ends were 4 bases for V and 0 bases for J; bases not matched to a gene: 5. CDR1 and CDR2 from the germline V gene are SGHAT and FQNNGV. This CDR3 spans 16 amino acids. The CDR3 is CASSWTSGVYQETQYF. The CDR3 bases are TGTGCCAGCAGCTGGACTAGCGGAGTGTACCAAGAGACCCAGTACTTC.